This T cell receptor (beta chain) was identified in a study of long-term antiretroviral therapy in people with HIV (dated by TCRdb to 2022 to 2024). Describing the broader study: Collection of the earliest samples took place about a decade ahead of the 2015 WHO recommendation for immediate ART, at a time when ART was typically delayed until CD4 counts fell. Whether ART initiation and durable HIV suppression were associated with changes in peripheral blood TRB repertoire composition and diversity was tested in a retrospective serial study. From 30 to 35 adults with confirmed HIV infection, the cohort provided roughly 200 cryopreserved PBMC samples, gathered serially across a mean of approximately six years (range 1-12). Of the roughly 31 participants with HIV, about a dozen were female. Test extractions of a monoclonal T-cell line alongside fewer than 40 polyclonal samples showed no cross-contamination during QIAcube processing.

The immunoSEQ hsTCRB v3.0 assay was used at survey level resolution for TRB variable region sequencing. TRB sequencing targeted a depth of roughly 35,000-50,000 T-cell genomes per sample. Pooled TRB libraries were sequenced on an Illumina MiSeq with a v3 150-cycle kit. Processing in the source paper ran as follows. Repertoire analysis was performed in R inside a reproducible Nextflow workflow that covered QC, data transformation and analysis. Custom analyses were implemented in LymphoSeq2, an R package for AIRR-Seq data exploration. A few samples that produced fewer than 5000 total TRB sequences were removed, so 190 or so HIV repertoires were analyzed. Of the approximately 190 retained HIV repertoires, about 60 were collected before and approximately 130 after ART initiation. Repertoires were downsampled to 5000 TRB nucleotide sequences, with summary statistics averaged over 100 downsampling iterations. The analysis kept only TRB sequences whose CDR3 regions were at least seven amino acids long. Diversity was measured with a Shannon entropy-derived clonality score and the Gini coefficient. In the repertoire networks, any two of the top 5000 CDR3 amino acid sequences were connected whenever the two sequences differed by an edit distance of one. For TRB CDR3 amino acid sequences, antigen specificity groups and MHC restriction were predicted with GLIPH2. Known CMV, EBV, HIV or tissue antigen associations were flagged by matching CDR3 amino acid sequences against VDJdb and McPAS-TCR. Pre-ART, post-ART and control groups were compared with Wilcoxon signed-rank tests and Holm-Bonferroni correction. TCRdb mirrors the immuneACCESS table, restricted to in-frame sequences. Some clones are absent from its copies; in checked studies, under half trace to an unresolved V gene, and the reason for the others is unknown. V and J calls and clone size come straight from that table; D and trimming were deduced from the DNA. This sample gives some 16,000 clones in total; 77% of them show up just once. About a fifth of the sample goes to the ten largest clones.

To be included, a participant needed at least one PBMC sample from before ART initiation plus at least two post-ART samples. Every participant with HIV received treatment in the United States of America. Before DNA extraction, cryopreserved samples of about 1-11 million PBMC were thawed and then washed. At the time of the earliest PBMC sample for each participant with HIV, ages ranged from about 23 to 60 years. PBMC samples were contributed by each participant from 1-4 timepoints before ART initiation and 2-8 timepoints after ART initiation, with a median of 7 samples. For every participant, serial HIV viral load, CD4+ T-cell count, ART history and demographic data were obtained. Using a Qiagen kit on a QIAcube, genomic DNA was extracted from unsorted PBMC, with samples processed in batches of 12. This clone was seen once. Its cognate antigen has yet to be identified. The sample holds no much larger clone one base away, and base qualities are not on file.

What the research found in general, with its limitations: Starting ART was linked to a significant rise in TRB diversity, yet even with long-term ART the diversity remained significantly lower than in transplant donor controls. Inferences about post-ART repertoire changes are limited because no data were available on ART adherence, viral resistance or therapy changes. The samples span the years 2004 to 2017, and the ART regimens used at that time may not be as effective as current regimens. HIV repertoires had narrower CDR3 length ranges than controls, and the network structure suggested an antigen-experienced repertoire that shifted only slightly toward naive after ART. The repertoire was dominated across all time points by expanded TRB clones identified before ART initiation, although this dominance was seen to fluctuate and to decrease in many PLHIV after ART. Because pre-ART samples had limited cell numbers, profiling was done on unsorted PBMC rather than on sorted CD4+ and CD8+ T cells. Limited PBMC availability meant only the TCR beta chain was sequenced, without alpha chain pairing.

The CDR3 goes from the cysteine to the phenylalanine over 15 residues. Only the CDR3 DNA stays, 45 bases, in frame from base 1. Clipping removes 0 bases from V and 3 bases from J, with 4 as the unmatched junction base count. CDR1 SGDLS and CDR2 YYNGEE are derived from the germline V gene. The origin of this receptor is a man in his forties with HIV. Sequences were derived from unsorted PBMCs, sampled 2.1 years after starting antiretroviral therapy. The rearranged chain carries TRBV9 and TRBJ2-3, and 7 bases in between align with TRBD2. The encoded CDR3 is CASSVGRGRTDTQYF. The DNA sequence reads TGTGCCAGCAGCGTAGGGCGGGGGAGGACAGATACGCAGTATTTT.